In this sample, the clone carrying this T cell receptor beta chain turned up many times. V gave up 2 bases and J gave up 0 bases, with 11 bases separating them. Germline CDR1 and CDR2: MGHRA and YSYEKL. The CDR3 covers 17 residues. The sample belongs to a study of read filtering for tumor transcriptome and immune sequencing. Molecular barcoded adaptors covering alpha/delta and beta/gamma chains were used on around 370 ng RNA. TCRdb processed the reads anew with MiXCR; each CDR3 protein has one entry. The table has approximately 25,000 distinct CDR3 sequences, around 15% seen once. Sequenced material: a population of CD138-negative cells sorted from bone marrow. The sequence was collected from a donor at least 40 years old with multiple myeloma. The chain joins TRBV4-1 to TRBJ2-6; possible D gene TRBD1, 5 bases. The CDR3 DNA sequence: TGCGCCAGCAGCCAACTAGGGGCGAGCTCTGGGGCCAACGTCCTGACTTTC. Its translation is CASSQLGASSGANVLTF.